The T cell receptor (beta chain) under discussion was sequenced for a study of early T cells in non-severe SARS-CoV-2 infection. For the study at large: Sequencing of unsorted whole blood was done on bulk RNA, leaving chains unpaired.

V lost 4 bases, J lost 8 bases, and 12 bases lay in between. The germline CDR1 and CDR2 sequences are SGHDN and FVKESK. This CDR3 spans 13 amino acids. TCRdb analysed the 5' RACE reads with MiXCR anew, one entry per CDR3 protein. The table includes under 95,000 distinct CDR3 sequences, around 14% detected once. The study's findings and limits: Missing private and CD4 specificities, VDJdb matching favored anti-spike CD8 responses.

Note on this clonotype: Its antigen is as yet unknown.

The sample taken for sequencing was whole blood. V is TRBV14 and J is TRBJ2-1; D gene unclear. This TCR was sampled from an adult who was a healthcare worker with PCR-confirmed SARS-CoV-2 infection or an uninfected control (not recorded which). This CDR3 reads CASSLPAVDEQFF. The CDR3 nucleotides read TGTGCCAGCAGCCTTCCCGCCGTCGATGAGCAGTTCTTC. The full variable domain, its missing parts supplied by reference TRBV14 and TRBJ2-1, is EAGVTQFPSHSVIEKGQTVTLRCDPISGHDNLYWYRRVMGKEIKFLLHFVKESKQDESGMPNNRFLAERTGGTYSTLKVQPAELEDSGVYFCASSLPAVDEQFFGPGTRLTVL.